These 23 T cell receptor beta chains share one sample of origin, sequenced in a study of T cell repertoires in cytomegalovirus infection. TCRdb ran MiXCR on the reads and lists one entry per CDR3 protein. Found here are fewer than 1,000,000 distinct CDR3 sequences, approximately 31% of them singletons; the top ten hold roughly 13%. Antigens for these TCRs are unknown. The sequencing here drew on cultured CD8+ T cells from PBMCs, taken from culture after CMV antigen stimulation. The receptors originated from a human donor in good health (CMV status not recorded). Some clones in this sample may be carry-over from other donors' samples.

At least ten counts were recorded for this clonotype. V usage is TRBV7-8 and J usage is TRBJ1-1; 12 positions agree with TRBD1. V shed 5 bases, J shed 0 bases, and the junction held 7 bases outside the gene matches. CDR3 length equals 17 residues. From germline, CDR1 is SGHVS and CDR2 FQNEAQ. The CDR3 nucleotides read TGTGCCAGCAGCGGGGACAGGGGGCGCGTGGTGAACACTGAAGCTTTCTTT. Amino acids: CASSGDRGRVVNTEAFF. Using reference TRBV7-8 and TRBJ1-1 for the parts outside the CDR3, the full variable domain is GAGVSQSPRYKVAKRGQDVALRCDPISGHVSLFWYQQALGQGPEFLTYFQNEAQLDKSGLPSDRFFAERPEGSVSTLKIQRTQQEDSAVYLCASSGDRGRVVNTEAFFGQGTRLTVV.

This clonotype was recorded a few times. J is TRBJ1-2 and V is TRBV7-8; D perhaps matches TRBD1 (6 bases). V lost 1 base, J lost 4 bases, and 10 bases lay in between. The CDR3 contains 14 residues. CDR1 and CDR2 (germline): SGHVS, FQNEAQ. CDR3 protein: CASSLEQGPYGYTF. CDR3 DNA sequence: TGTGCCAGCAGCTTAGAACAGGGTCCCTATGGCTACACCTTC.

This clonotype has at least ten counts. The chain couples TRBV6-2 or TRBV6-3 to TRBJ1-1, with D possibly TRBD1 on 5 matching bases. The CDR3 runs to 14 residues. CDR1 and CDR2 from the germline V gene are MNHEY and SVGEGT. Trimming pared 5 bases from V and 4 bases from J, leaving 14 bases between. This CDR3 is CASSENAGVTEAFF. DNA of the CDR3: TGTGCCAGCAGTGAAAATGCGGGGGTCACTGAAGCTTTCTTT.

CDR3 nucleotide sequence: TGTGCCAGCAGCTTAGATGGACAGAAGCTGTTTTTT. This sequence encodes CASSLDGQKLFF. The chain joins TRBV7-9 to TRBJ1-4; perhaps TRBD1 as D (6 bases). CDR3 length equals 12 residues. CDR1 is SEHNR and CDR2 is FQNEAQ in the germline V gene (reference sequence). V gave up 1 base and J gave up 14 bases, with 11 bases separating them.

This clonotype was counted only a few times. The chain has TRBV7-6 and TRBJ2-5; D is uncertain. The CDR3 is 15 amino acids. Germline CDR1 SGHVS, CDR2 FNYEAQ. V gave up 2 bases and J gave up 0 bases, with 10 bases separating them. CDR3 in DNA: TGTGCCAGCAGCTTATCCCACCTGTACCAAGAGACCCAGTACTTC. Translated, it gives CASSLSHLYQETQYF.

The chain combines TRBV18 with TRBJ2-1; 9 bases are shared with TRBD2. CDR1 and CDR2 from the germline V gene are KGHSH and LQKENI. The V segment lost 2 bases and the J segment 4 bases; nucleotides outside the gene matches: 3. The CDR3 consists of 15 residues. The CDR3 DNA reads TGTGCCAGCTCACCAGTTAGCGGGGGTTACAATGAGCAGTTCTTC. The encoded protein is CASSPVSGGYNEQFF.

A note on this clonotype: An end of the junction differs from the germline gene, which may be a read error. V and J are TRBV7-2 and TRBJ1-5; 12 nucleotides align to TRBD1. The CDR3 consists of 20 residues. The germline V gene encodes CDR1 SGHTA and CDR2 FQGNSA. CDR3 residues: CVSSLGTGGQTRDSNQPQHF. The CDR3 coding sequence is TGTGTCAGCAGCTTAGGGACAGGGGGCCAGACGAGGGATAGCAATCAGCCCCAGCATTTT.

The CDR3 DNA sequence: TGTGCCAGCACCATAGGGACAGCTTTCTATGGCTACACCTTC. This encodes CASTIGTAFYGYTF. The chain is built from TRBV7-9 and TRBJ1-2, with 7 positions matching TRBD1. Germline V gene lookup returns CDR1 SEHNR and CDR2 FQNEAQ (reference sequence). There are 14 residues in the CDR3. With 7 bases clipped from V and 4 bases from J, the junction kept 9 bases outside the gene matches.

The gene calls are TRBV12-3 or TRBV12-4 and TRBJ2-3; D uncertain. The CDR3 is made up of 17 amino acids. V was cut by 4 bases and J by 0 bases, with 17 bases left in between. The CDR3 bases are TGTGCCAGCAGTTCTCCTCGGACGGTCTCTAGCACAGATACGCAGTATTTT. Its translation: CASSSPRTVSSTDTQYF.

In this sample, this clonotype turned up many times. CDR3 in DNA: TGTGCCAGCAGCCCGCAGGGGTACACCATATATTTT. Translated: CASSPQGYTIYF. V and J are TRBV7-2 and TRBJ1-3; D may be TRBD1 (6 bases). Trimming took off 5 bases at V and 8 bases at J, with 10 bases between the two ends. The CDR3 is 12 residues long. Germline V gene data show CDR1 as SGHTA and CDR2 as FQGNSA.

This clonotype was recorded at least ten times. This chain connects TRBV11-1 to TRBJ2-1; 9 positions agree with TRBD1. The germline gives CDR1 SGHAT, CDR2 FQDESV (reference sequence). This CDR3 has 16 amino acids. Losses at the gene ends were 5 bases for V and 0 bases for J; bases not matched to a gene: 5. CDR3 in amino acids: CASSNPGQGSYNEQFF. DNA of the CDR3: TGTGCCAGCAGCAATCCGGGACAGGGCTCCTACAATGAGCAGTTCTTC.

Comments on this clonotype: Just one base apart from a much larger clone, this may be a read error. The chain is built from TRBV7-3 and TRBJ2-1; 9 bases agree with TRBD2. The CDR3 contains 17 residues. Germline CDR1 SGHTA, CDR2 FQGTGA. With V trimmed by 4 bases and J by 5 bases, 12 bases remained unmatched. The CDR3 here is CASSWVGGGAFNNEQFF. In DNA form, the CDR3 reads TGTGCCAGCAGCTGGGTCGGCGGGGGGGCCTTCAACAATGAGCAGTTCTTC.

This clonotype occurred many times. V gene TRBV7-8 combines with J gene TRBJ2-1; tentative D call: TRBD1 (6 bases). The CDR3 is made up of 15 amino acids. V lost 6 bases, J lost 2 bases, and 14 bases lay in between. Germline V gives CDR1 SGHVS, CDR2 FQNEAQ. CDR3 sequence: CASRLGQFTYNEQFF. In DNA, the CDR3 is TGTGCCAGCAGACTGGGACAATTTACCTACAATGAGCAGTTCTTC.

The chain employs TRBV27 and TRBJ2-5; no clear D. Germline values: CDR1 MNHEY, CDR2 SMNVEV (reference sequence). This CDR3 is 18 amino acids long. V was pared by 4 bases and J by 3 bases, with 24 bases between. The CDR3 DNA follows: TGTGCCAGCAGTTCGACCTTTTTCCAGGCCCTAACGGAAGAGACCCAGTACTTC. Protein sequence: CASSSTFFQALTEETQYF.

This clonotype was found a few times. The chain has TRBV12-3 or TRBV12-4 and TRBJ2-3, with D unclear. The ends were cut back, 3 bases at V and 5 bases at J, with 12 bases in the middle. CDR3 length: 14 amino acids. CDR3 residues: CASSFAGIQDTQYF. The CDR3 nucleotides are TGTGCCAGCAGTTTTGCAGGCATCCAAGATACGCAGTATTTT.

This chain uses TRBV27 with TRBJ1-2; TRBD1 matches at 7 bases. The CDR3 loop spans 14 amino acids. J gave up 4 bases and V 5 bases, and 7 bases lay outside the gene matches. From germline, CDR1 is MNHEY and CDR2 SMNVEV (reference sequence). CDR3 region: CASSPGTASYGYTF. As DNA, the CDR3 is TGTGCCAGCAGTCCGGGGACAGCTTCCTATGGCTACACCTTC.

CDR3 region: CASIGPGMYGYTF. The DNA of the CDR3 is TGTGCCAGCATCGGCCCCGGGATGTATGGCTACACCTTC. The chain couples TRBV2 to TRBJ1-2; D is ambiguous. V was clipped by 7 bases and J by 5 bases, with 14 bases between them. Germline V gives CDR1 SNHLY, CDR2 FYNNEI. The CDR3 is 13 amino acids.

The sample holds a few counts of this clonotype. V usage is TRBV19 and J usage is TRBJ1-1; D is unclear. The CDR3 is 15 residues long. V shed 2 bases and J shed 3 bases, with 13 bases lying between them. The germline V gene has CDR1 LNHDA and CDR2 SQIVND (reference sequence). The DNA for the CDR3 is TGTGCCAGTAGTATAATTTGGGGTAGGGACACTGAAGCTTTCTTT. This encodes CASSIIWGRDTEAFF.

This clonotype came up many times. The rearrangement uses TRBV27 and TRBJ2-1, with 7 bases lining up with TRBD1. The CDR3 is made up of 13 amino acids. CDR1 MNHEY and CDR2 SMNVEV come from the germline V gene (reference sequence). J gave up 3 bases and V 6 bases, and 2 bases lay outside the gene matches. The CDR3 coding sequence is TGTGCCAGCAGCGGGACAGACTACAATGAGCAGTTCTTC. Translation gives CASSGTDYNEQFF.

The chain is built from TRBV7-4 and TRBJ2-1; 7 nucleotides agree with TRBD1. The ends lost 1 base at V and 5 bases at J; junction bases unmatched: 5. From germline, CDR1 is SGHVT and CDR2 SQSDAQ. The CDR3 length is 15 residues. CDR3 sequence reads: CASSLERGPDNEQFF. CDR3 nucleotides: TGTGCCAGCAGCTTAGAAAGGGGGCCCGACAATGAGCAGTTCTTC.

The V and J genes are TRBV12-5 and TRBJ2-2; D ambiguous. Germline values: CDR1 LGHNT, CDR2 FRNRAP. The germline V and J ends were trimmed by 7 bases and 7 bases, with 7 bases remaining between them. The CDR3 runs 11 residues. In DNA form, the CDR3 reads TGTGCTAGTGCTTTTGTCGGGGAGCTGTTTTTT. Protein sequence: CASAFVGELFF.

This chain connects TRBV4-3 to TRBJ2-3; TRBD2 aligns across 7 bases. Per the germline V gene, CDR1 is LGHNA and CDR2 is YSLEER. The CDR3 totals 17 residues. V shed 0 bases, J shed 2 bases, and the junction held 8 bases outside the gene matches. The CDR3 protein is CASSQDPSGFSTDTQYF. CDR3 in DNA: TGCGCCAGCAGCCAAGATCCTAGCGGTTTTTCCACAGATACGCAGTATTTT.

In this sample, this clonotype turned up a few times. The chain recombines TRBV15 with TRBJ1-6, with TRBD1 as a possible D gene (5 bases). V was shortened by 1 base and J by 5 bases, with 12 bases between the two germline ends. This CDR3 spans 16 amino acids. Germline V gene sequence: CDR1 LNHNV, CDR2 YYDKDF (reference sequence). CDR3 DNA sequence: TGTGCCACCAGCAGAGCAAGGGGTTTACATAATTCACCCCTCCACTTT. Translated: CATSRARGLHNSPLHF.